This T cell receptor beta chain came from a study of shared clonotypes between healthy human individuals. Study-level background: The cohort had a couple of women and a few men, ages 18 to 49. Study observations and caveats: Specimens sampled were limited to blood, with tissue repertoires likely differing. Naive subsets generally had larger estimated richness than memory subsets.

The CDR3 sequence is 14 residues long. Germline trimming cut 5 bases from V and 5 bases from J; bases unmatched to any gene: 8. Germline CDR1 and CDR2: MNHNY and SVGAGI (reference sequence). About this clone itself: Its antigen is not known.

The repertoire was sequenced with immunoSEQ multiplex PCR; TCRdb's copy has only in-frame clones and lacks some. The sample comprises around 370,000 clones, about 96% of which are singletons, and approximately 0.32% rests with the top ten. The receptor was isolated from a man younger than 40 in good health. Specimen: memory CD8+ T cells sorted from blood. Subset given: CD45RO+ cells pooled with CCR7-negative TemRA cells. J is TRBJ2-5 and V is TRBV6-6; 7 bases are shared with TRBD1. CDR3 coding DNA: TGTGCCAGCAGTCCACGACAGGGTGGGGAGACCCAGTACTTC. Translating gives CASSPRQGGETQYF.